Sequencing of this T cell receptor beta chain was carried out in a study of vaccination and CD4 T cells after COVID-19 (dated by TCRdb to between 2021 and 2024). Regarding the research as a whole: The convalescent cohort comprised six males and four females, including two Hispanic individuals, seven Caucasians, two Asians and one multiracial person. Two doses of either the Pfizer-BioNTech BNT162b2 vaccine (n=8) or the Moderna mRNA-1273 vaccine (n=2) were administered to participants. Post-COVID blood samples were collected from convalescent patients a median of around 100 days after diagnosis, with a range of roughly 30 to 161 days. Post-vaccine blood samples were obtained a median of around 67 days after the second vaccine dose, with a range of roughly 13 to 250 days. For stimulating the cultures, overlapping spike peptide pools were used, derived from SARS-CoV-2 as well as from the common cold coronaviruses HCoV-NL63, HCoV-OC43 and HCoV-229E. Control cultures used a CEFX viral epitope pool as positive control, an HIV-1 Nef peptide pool as negative control, or no peptide. The spike-specific CD4+ TCR repertoire was compared before and after mRNA vaccination in approximately 9 COVID-19 convalescent patients and a handful of infection-naive healthy vaccine recipients. In an earlier paper using these donors, memory CD4+ T cell crossreactivity between SARS-CoV-2 and common cold coronavirus spike proteins was assessed at the TCR clonotype level. Overall study results and their limits: Nearly all vaccine-specific clones in convalescent patients (304 of 307) were mono-reactive for SARS-CoV-2 spike rather than cross-reactive with common cold coronaviruses. The number of convalescent patients in the study was relatively small, and the study did not examine early timepoints following natural infection. The median count of SARS-CoV-2-reactive clonotypes went up from approximately 20 after infection to a few dozen after vaccination, although the change was not significant. Among convalescent patients, a median approximately 88% of the SARS-CoV-2-reactive clones seen after vaccination appeared only after vaccination, which suggests priming specific to the vaccine.

Per the publication, the treatment or condition label means: roughly ten-day PBMC culture with coronavirus spike peptide pools or control peptides (ViraFEST assay). CD4+ T cells from unexposed donors were collected before the COVID-19 pandemic (2011-2018). To expand antigen-specific T cells with peptide pools and then pick out the expanded clonotypes through TCR sequencing, the study relied on the ViraFEST assay. Each well held around 1.9 million PBMCs cultured with roughly 10 ug/ml peptide pools in IMDM containing approximately 5% human AB serum and roughly 9.3 IU/ml IL-2. On days 3 and 7, half of the culture medium was replaced with fresh IL-2-containing medium. After more than 8 days of culture, CD4+ T cells were isolated by negative selection using the EasySep CD4+ T cell isolation kit. Unexposed donor CD4+ T cells were tested for reactivity to SARS-CoV-2 S and N and four common cold coronavirus spike pools, as cell number allowed. Ficoll-Paque Plus gradient centrifugation was used to isolate PBMCs from whole blood, and the isolated PBMCs were then either used fresh or cryopreserved at -140C. Each culture condition was generally run in triplicate wells. Leukapheresis product for the unexposed donors was bought commercially.

The method was PCR. TCR sequencing of DNA from cultured CD4+ T cells used the Oncomine TCR Beta short-read assay at the Johns Hopkins FTIC core. The QIAamp micro DNA kit was used to extract genomic DNA from the cultured CD4+ T cells. Oncomine TCR Beta libraries made from cultured CD4+ T cells were pooled using unique dual indexes and sequenced on an Illumina iSeq 100. The published analysis was carried out like this. Non-productive sequences were filtered out, and CDR3s that did not start with C, did not end with F or W, or were shorter than 7 amino acids were discarded. Antigen-specific clonotypes were identified using the MANAFEST web application through comparison of peptide-stimulated wells with reference and other culture wells. Positive clones required FDR below 0.05, an odds ratio above 5, and productive frequency above 0.1% in at least two of three replicate wells. Clonotypes that were significantly expanded in both SARS-CoV-2 spike wells and at least one common cold coronavirus spike condition were defined as cross-reactive. Levenshtein distances (stringdist) and unrooted phylogenetic trees (ape) in R version 3.6.1 were used to assess CDR3 homology. TCRdb reprocessing: public reads trimmed at Q25 with fastp, clones called with MiXCR, in-frame beta chains kept. A single entry per CDR3 protein holds the most common genes and DNA from its merged rows. The V and J calls, along with clone size, are taken from TCRdb and not from the paper's own processing. This sample comprises thousands of distinct CDR3 sequences, around 48% of them detected only once. The ten largest make up 20% to 30% of the sample.

As to this clonotype: There is no known antigen for this receptor. Base quality data are lacking; no much larger clone is found one base away.

Germline trimming: 6 bases from V, 7 bases from J; junction bases outside gene matches: 8. The CDR3, cysteine through phenylalanine, is 13 amino acids long. Only the CDR3 region is kept as DNA, spanning 39 bases read in frame from base 1. CDR1 and CDR2 were assigned from the germline V gene (reference sequence) as LNHDA and SQIVND. Sequencing was performed on CD4+ T cells from blood, cultured in vitro. The clonotype comes from a human donor in good health. Recombination joined TRBV19 with TRBJ1-2; the junction holds 7 bases that match TRBD1. The CDR3 is CASRRQQGSGYTF. The nucleotide sequence reads TGTGCCAGTAGACGTCAACAGGGGTCTGGCTACACCTTC.